In this sample, the clone carrying this TCR beta chain turned up a few times. Antigen specificity is unknown. This record belongs to a study of T cell responses to AZD1222 COVID-19 vaccine. Notes on the study in general: CD4 TCRs linked to vaccination spanned spike, dominating at 160-218 and 743-854. Donor demographics were predominantly white British with a female majority; clonal diversity may be underestimated.

The CDR3 is 14 residues long. From germline, CDR1 is LGHNA and CDR2 YNFKEQ. Trimming pared 4 bases from V and 7 bases from J, leaving 11 bases between. This table comes from immunoSEQ multiplex PCR, and its TCRdb copy is limited to in-frame clones, with some not included. The sample consists of some 130,000 clones, 92% of them appearing once. The sample in question was peripheral blood, obtained 28 days after the second AZD1222 dose. This TCR was recovered from an adult who received the AZD1222 COVID-19 vaccine. This chain uses TRBV4-2 with TRBJ1-6, with a tentative D call TRBD1 (5 bases). CDR3 loop: CASSRLGGNSPLHF. The CDR3 bases are TGTGCCAGCAGCCGATTGGGGGGGAATTCACCCCTCCACTTT.